The 5 T cell receptor beta chains reported below all come from one sample, sequenced in a study of lung T cells in sarcoidosis with Löfgren's syndrome. From the reads, TCRdb called clonotypes with MiXCR, one entry per CDR3 protein. The data hold about 21,000 distinct CDR3 sequences, with less than 25% observed a single time. The sequenced sample consisted of CD4+ T cells from PBMCs. Receptors were obtained from a human donor with sarcoidosis (Löfgren's syndrome or another form), or a control subject (not recorded which).

This clonotype occurred many times. The chain links TRBV28 to TRBJ2-7, with a tentative D call TRBD1 (5 bases). Between the trimmed V and J ends, which lost 5 bases and 6 bases, there was a span of 17 bases. The length of the CDR3 is 14 residues. Germline CDR1 reads MDHEN; CDR2 reads SYDVKM. The CDR3 DNA reads as TGTGCCAGCAGTCCCAGGGATCTAACCGGCGAGCAGTACTTC. The encoded protein is CASSPRDLTGEQYF.

As to this clonotype: Its ends do not fully match the called genes, so a read error is possible. Written as DNA, the CDR3 is TGTGCCTGCAGTCCATGGGACTATAGCACAGGTACGCAGTATTTT. Its protein is CACSPWDYSTGTQYF. The chain carries TRBV27 and TRBJ2-3; 7 nucleotides agree with TRBD2. In germline, CDR1 is MNHEY, CDR2 SMNVEV (reference sequence). The CDR3 is 15 amino acids.

This clonotype has more than one count but fewer than ten. This rearrangement joins TRBV5-1 to TRBJ1-5; D ambiguous. Trimming pared 4 bases from V and 0 bases from J, leaving 11 bases between. There are 15 residues in the CDR3. Germline V gene lookup returns CDR1 SGHRS and CDR2 YFSETQ. The CDR3 DNA reads TGCGCCAGCAGCCGGACGGGCGATAGCAATCAGCCCCAGCATTTT. Its protein is CASSRTGDSNQPQHF.

The rearrangement links TRBV11-2 to TRBJ2-3; TRBD1 agrees at 8 bases. The length of the CDR3 is 15 residues. With 5 bases clipped from V and 2 bases from J, the junction kept 6 bases outside the gene matches. CDR1 is SGHAT and CDR2 is FQNNGV in the germline V gene. CDR3 sequence (DNA): TGTGCCAGCAGCCTCCGACAGGGGTACACAGATACGCAGTATTTT. Translation: CASSLRQGYTDTQYF.

This clonotype was found many times. V gene TRBV20-1 combines with J gene TRBJ2-1; possibly TRBD2 for D (6 bases). The CDR3 totals 11 residues. Germline CDR1 and CDR2: DFQATT and SNEGSKA (reference sequence). This chain's CDR3 is CRPGLFNEQFF. CDR3 coding DNA: TGCCGTCCCGGACTATTCAATGAGCAGTTCTTC.